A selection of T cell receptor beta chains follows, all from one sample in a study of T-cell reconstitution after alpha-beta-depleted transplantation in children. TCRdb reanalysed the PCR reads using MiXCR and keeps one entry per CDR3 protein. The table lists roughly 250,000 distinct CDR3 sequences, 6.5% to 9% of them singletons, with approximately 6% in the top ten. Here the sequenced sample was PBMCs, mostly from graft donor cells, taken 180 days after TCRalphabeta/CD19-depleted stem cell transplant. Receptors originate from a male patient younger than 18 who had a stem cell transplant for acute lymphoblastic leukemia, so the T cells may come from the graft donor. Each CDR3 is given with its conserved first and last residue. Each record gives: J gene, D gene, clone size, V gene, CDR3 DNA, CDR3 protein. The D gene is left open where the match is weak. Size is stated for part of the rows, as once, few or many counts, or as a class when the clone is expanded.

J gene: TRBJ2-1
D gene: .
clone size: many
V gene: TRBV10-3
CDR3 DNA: TGTGCCATCAGCCACGGGACCATCAATGAGCAGTTCTTC
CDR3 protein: CAISHGTINEQFF

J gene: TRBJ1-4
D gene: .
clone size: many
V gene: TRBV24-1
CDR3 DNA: TGTGCCACCAGTGACGGTGAAAAACTGTTTTTT
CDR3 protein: CATSDGEKLFF

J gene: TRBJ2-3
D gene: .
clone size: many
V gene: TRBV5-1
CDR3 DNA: TGTGCCAGCAGCTTAGAACTAGCTGGCGAGACGCAGTATTTT
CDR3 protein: CASSLELAGETQYF

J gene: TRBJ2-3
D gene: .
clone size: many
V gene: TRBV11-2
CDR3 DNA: TGTGCCAGCAGCTTAGATTCCCCCCAGTTTAATACGCAGTATTTT
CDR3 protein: CASSLDSPQFNTQYF

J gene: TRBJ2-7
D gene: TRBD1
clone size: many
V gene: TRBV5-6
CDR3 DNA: TGTGCCAGCAGCCTCGGACAGGGCCACGAGCAGTACTTC
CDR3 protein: CASSLGQGHEQYF

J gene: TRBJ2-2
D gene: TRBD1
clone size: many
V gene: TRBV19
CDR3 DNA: TGTGCCAGTAGTACTAGACAGGGGGCGGGCACCGGGGAGCTGTTTTTT
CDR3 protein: CASSTRQGAGTGELFF

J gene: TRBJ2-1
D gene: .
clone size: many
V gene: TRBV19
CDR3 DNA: TGTGCCAGTACCTCGGACAGATCTTACAATGAGCAGTTCTTC
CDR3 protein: CASTSDRSYNEQFF

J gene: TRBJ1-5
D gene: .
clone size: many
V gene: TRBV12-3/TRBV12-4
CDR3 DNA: TGTGCCAGCAGCGTAGGAACGGACACCGGGCCCCAGCATTTT
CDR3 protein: CASSVGTDTGPQHF

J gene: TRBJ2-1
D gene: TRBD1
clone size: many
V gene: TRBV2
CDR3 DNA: TGTGCCACCCAAACCGGGACAGGGGCCGGGAATGAGCAGTTCTTC
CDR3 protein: CATQTGTGAGNEQFF

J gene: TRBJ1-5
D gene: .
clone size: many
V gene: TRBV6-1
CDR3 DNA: TGTGCCAGCAGTCCTCCGGGAGACCGGCAGCCCCAGCATTTT
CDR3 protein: CASSPPGDRQPQHF

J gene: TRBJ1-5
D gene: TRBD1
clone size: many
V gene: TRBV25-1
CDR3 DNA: TGTGCCAGCAGTGACGCAGGGGGATCAAATCAGCCCCAGCATTTT
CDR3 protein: CASSDAGGSNQPQHF

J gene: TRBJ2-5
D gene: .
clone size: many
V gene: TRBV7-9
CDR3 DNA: TGTGCCAGCAGCTTAGCGGCTAGTCTGAAAGAGACCCAGTACTTC
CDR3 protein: CASSLAASLKETQYF

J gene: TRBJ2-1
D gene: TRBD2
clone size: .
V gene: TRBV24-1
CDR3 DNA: TGTGCCACCAGTGACCCCGGGACTAGGGGGTACAATGAGCAGTTCTTC
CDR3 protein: CATSDPGTRGYNEQFF

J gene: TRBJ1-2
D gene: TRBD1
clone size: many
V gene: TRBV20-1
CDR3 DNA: TGCAGTGCTAGAGATCCGGGGACAGGGGCTGGGGGCTACACCTTC
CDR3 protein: CSARDPGTGAGGYTF

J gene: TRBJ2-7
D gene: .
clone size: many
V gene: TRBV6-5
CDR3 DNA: TGTGCCAGCAGTTACTCGGCTAGCCCAAGCTCCTACGAGCAGTACTTC
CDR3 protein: CASSYSASPSSYEQYF

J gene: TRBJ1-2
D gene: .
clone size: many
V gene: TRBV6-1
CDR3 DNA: TGTGCCAGCAAAGGTACCGTAAAGAGTGGCTACACCTTC
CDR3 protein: CASKGTVKSGYTF

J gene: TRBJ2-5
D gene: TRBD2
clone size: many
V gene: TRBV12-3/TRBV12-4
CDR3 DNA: TGTGCCAGCAGTTTAGTAGCGGGGGTGACCCAAGAGACCCAGTACTTC
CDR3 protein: CASSLVAGVTQETQYF

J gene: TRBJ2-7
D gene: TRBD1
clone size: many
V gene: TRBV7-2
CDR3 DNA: TGTGCCAGCAGCCCCATTGGGGGACAGTCGGTGCAGTACTTC
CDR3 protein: CASSPIGGQSVQYF

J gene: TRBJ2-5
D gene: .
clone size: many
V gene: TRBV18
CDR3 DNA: TGTGCCAGCTCACCAGTGCCTGTCCAAGAGACCCAGTACTTC
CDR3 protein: CASSPVPVQETQYF

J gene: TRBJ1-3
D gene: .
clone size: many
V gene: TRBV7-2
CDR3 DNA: TGTGCCAGCAGCTTGGCGGTGGTCCGGGGAGGCTCTGGAAACACCATATATTTT
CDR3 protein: CASSLAVVRGGSGNTIYF

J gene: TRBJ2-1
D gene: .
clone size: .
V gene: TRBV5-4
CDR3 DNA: TGTGCCAGCAGCTCGACTAGTGCCAATGAGCAGTTCTTC
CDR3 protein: CASSSTSANEQFF

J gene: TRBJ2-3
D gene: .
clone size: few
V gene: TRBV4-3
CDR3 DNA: TGCGCCAGCAGCCAGGGTATCCTGGATACGCAGTATTTT
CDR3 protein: CASSQGILDTQYF

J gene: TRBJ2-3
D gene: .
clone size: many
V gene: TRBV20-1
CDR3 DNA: TGCAGTGCTAGAGATGGGTCGGGAGCGACAGATACGCAGTATTTT
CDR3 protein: CSARDGSGATDTQYF

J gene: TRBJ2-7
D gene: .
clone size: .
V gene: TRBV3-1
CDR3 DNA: TGTGCCACTCGGGGGCTGTCCTACGAGCAGTACTTC
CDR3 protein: CATRGLSYEQYF

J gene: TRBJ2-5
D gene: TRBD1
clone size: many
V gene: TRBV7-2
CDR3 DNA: TGTGCCAGCAGCTTAGTCGGGACAGGGGTTGGGGAGACCCAGTACTTC
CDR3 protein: CASSLVGTGVGETQYF

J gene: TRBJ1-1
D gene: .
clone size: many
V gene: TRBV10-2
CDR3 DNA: TGCGCCACCGGCGTGGGTACTATGAACACTGAAGCTTTCTTT
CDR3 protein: CATGVGTMNTEAFF

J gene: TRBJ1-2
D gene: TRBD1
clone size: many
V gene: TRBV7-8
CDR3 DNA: TGTGCCAGCAGCTTAAATCCCGGGACAGCTGGCTATGGCTACACCTTC
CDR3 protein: CASSLNPGTAGYGYTF

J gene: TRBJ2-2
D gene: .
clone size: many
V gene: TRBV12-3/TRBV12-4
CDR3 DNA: TGTGCCAGCAGTTCGCAGCCACAAGGCACCGGGGAGCTGTTTTTT
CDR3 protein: CASSSQPQGTGELFF

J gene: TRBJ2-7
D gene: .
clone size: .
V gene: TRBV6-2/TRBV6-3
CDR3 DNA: TGTGCCAGCAGGACGGGGTACGAGCAGTACTTC
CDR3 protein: CASRTGYEQYF

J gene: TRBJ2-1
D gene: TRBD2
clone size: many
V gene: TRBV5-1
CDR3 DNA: TGCGCCAGCAGCCCCCGAATTATAGCGGGAGCTCCCAGTGAGCAGTTCTTC
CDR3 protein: CASSPRIIAGAPSEQFF

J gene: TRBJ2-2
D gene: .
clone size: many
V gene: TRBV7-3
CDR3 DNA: TGTGCCAGCAGCCTATCAGGGGTTACCGGGGAGCTGTTTTTT
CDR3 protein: CASSLSGVTGELFF

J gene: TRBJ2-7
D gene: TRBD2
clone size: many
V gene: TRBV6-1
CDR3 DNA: TGTGCCAGCAGTGAGGGGGGGACCCCCTCCTACGAGCAGTACTTC
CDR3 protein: CASSEGGTPSYEQYF

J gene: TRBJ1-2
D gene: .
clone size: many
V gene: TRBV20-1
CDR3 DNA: TGCAGTGCACCCACGGAGGGCTACACCTTC
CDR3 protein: CSAPTEGYTF

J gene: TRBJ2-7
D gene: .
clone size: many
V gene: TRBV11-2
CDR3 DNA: TGTGCCAGCAGCGCTAGAGCGACCCGATACGAGCAGTACTTC
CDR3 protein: CASSARATRYEQYF

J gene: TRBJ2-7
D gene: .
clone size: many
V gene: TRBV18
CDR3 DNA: TGTGCCAGCTCACCACCTAACCCTTACGAGCAGTACTTC
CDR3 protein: CASSPPNPYEQYF

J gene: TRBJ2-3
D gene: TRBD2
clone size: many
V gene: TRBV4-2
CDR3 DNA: TGTGCCAGCAGCCAAGATCGGGCCAAGGGTCTAGCGGGGAGCACAGATACGCAGTATTTT
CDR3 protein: CASSQDRAKGLAGSTDTQYF

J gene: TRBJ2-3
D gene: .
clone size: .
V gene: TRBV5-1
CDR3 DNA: TGCGCCAGCAGCTTGGCGGTCTCAGGCAGGCCCACAGATACGCAGTATTTT
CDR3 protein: CASSLAVSGRPTDTQYF

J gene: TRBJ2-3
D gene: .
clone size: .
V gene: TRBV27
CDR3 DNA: TGTGCCAGCAGTTTATCCCGCCGCGGGAGCACAGATACGCAGTATTTT
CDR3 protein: CASSLSRRGSTDTQYF

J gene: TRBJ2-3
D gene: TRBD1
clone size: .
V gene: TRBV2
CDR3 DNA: TGTGCCAGCAGTGAAGCGCTGAACCCAGGGGGCCGAACAGATACGCAGTATTTT
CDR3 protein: CASSEALNPGGRTDTQYF

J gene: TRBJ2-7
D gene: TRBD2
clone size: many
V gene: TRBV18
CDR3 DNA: TGTGCCAGCTCACCACTGGCTAGCGGGGTGAGCTCCTACGAGCAGTACTTC
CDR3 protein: CASSPLASGVSSYEQYF

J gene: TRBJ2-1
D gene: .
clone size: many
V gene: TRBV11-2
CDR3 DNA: TGTGCCAGCAGCTTAGAGAGAGCTGAGCAGTTCTTC
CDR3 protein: CASSLERAEQFF

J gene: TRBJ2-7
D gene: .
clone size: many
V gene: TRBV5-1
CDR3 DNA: TGCGCCAGCAGCTTGGGGACGCCTACCTACGAGCAGTACTTC
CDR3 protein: CASSLGTPTYEQYF

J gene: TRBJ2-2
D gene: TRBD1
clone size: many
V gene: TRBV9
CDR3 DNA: TGTGCCAGCAGCGTAGTAACAGGGGGCGACACCGGGGAGCTGTTTTTT
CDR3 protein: CASSVVTGGDTGELFF

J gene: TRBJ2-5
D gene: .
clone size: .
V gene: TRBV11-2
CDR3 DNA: TGTGCCAGCAGCTTAATGGGGGGAGGAGAGACCCAGTACTTC
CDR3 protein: CASSLMGGGETQYF

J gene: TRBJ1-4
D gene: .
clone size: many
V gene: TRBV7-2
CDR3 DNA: TGTGCCAGCAGCTTATACAGGGTGGGCGAAAAACTGTTTTTT
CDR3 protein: CASSLYRVGEKLFF

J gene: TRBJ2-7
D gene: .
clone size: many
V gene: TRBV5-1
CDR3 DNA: TGCGCCAGCAGCGCCAGGACGGGGTCCTACGAGCAGTACTTC
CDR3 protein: CASSARTGSYEQYF

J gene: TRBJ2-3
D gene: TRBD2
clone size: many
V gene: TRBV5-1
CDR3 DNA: TGCGCCAGCAGCTTGGGGCTAGCGGGCCCTGTCACAGATACGCAGTATTTT
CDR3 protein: CASSLGLAGPVTDTQYF

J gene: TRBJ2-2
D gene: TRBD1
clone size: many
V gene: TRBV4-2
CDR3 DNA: TGTGCCAGCAGCCAACTCGTTGACAGGGAAGGATTTGACACCGGGGAGCTGTTTTTT
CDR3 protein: CASSQLVDREGFDTGELFF

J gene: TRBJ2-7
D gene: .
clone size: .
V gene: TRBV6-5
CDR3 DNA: TGTGCCAGCAGTTACGAAGGCAGGGCCCTTCCCTACGAGCAGTACTTC
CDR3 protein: CASSYEGRALPYEQYF